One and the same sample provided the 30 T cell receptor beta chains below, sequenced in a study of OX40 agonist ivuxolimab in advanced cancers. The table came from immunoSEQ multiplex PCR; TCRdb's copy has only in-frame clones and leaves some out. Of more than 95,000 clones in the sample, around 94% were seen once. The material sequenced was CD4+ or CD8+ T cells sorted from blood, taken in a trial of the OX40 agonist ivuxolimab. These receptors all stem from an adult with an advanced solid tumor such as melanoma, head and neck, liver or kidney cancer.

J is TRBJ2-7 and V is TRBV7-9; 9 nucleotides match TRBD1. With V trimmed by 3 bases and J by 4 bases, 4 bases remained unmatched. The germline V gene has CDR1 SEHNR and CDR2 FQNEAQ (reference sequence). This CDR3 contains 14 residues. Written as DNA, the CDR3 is TGTGCCAGCAGCTTCGGGACAGGGCTATACGAGCAGTACTTC. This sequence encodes CASSFGTGLYEQYF. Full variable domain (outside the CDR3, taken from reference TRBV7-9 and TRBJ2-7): DTGVSQNPRHKITKRGQNVTFRCDPISEHNRLYWYRQTLGQGPEFLTYFQNEAQLEKSRLLSDRFSAERPKGSFSTLEIQRTEQGDSAMYLCASSFGTGLYEQYFGPGTRLTVT.

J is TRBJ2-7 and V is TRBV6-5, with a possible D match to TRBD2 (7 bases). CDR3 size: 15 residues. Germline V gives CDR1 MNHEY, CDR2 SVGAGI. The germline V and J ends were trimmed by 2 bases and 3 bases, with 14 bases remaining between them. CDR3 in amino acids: CASSYTGGSIYEQYF. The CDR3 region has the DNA TGTGCCAGCAGTTACACGGGGGGCTCAATCTACGAGCAGTACTTC.

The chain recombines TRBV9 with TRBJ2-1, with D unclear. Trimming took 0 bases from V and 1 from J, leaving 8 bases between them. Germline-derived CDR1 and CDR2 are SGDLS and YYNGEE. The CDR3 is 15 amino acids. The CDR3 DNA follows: TGTGCCAGCAGCGTAGGCCCACTATCCTACAATGAGCAGTTCTTC. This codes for CASSVGPLSYNEQFF.

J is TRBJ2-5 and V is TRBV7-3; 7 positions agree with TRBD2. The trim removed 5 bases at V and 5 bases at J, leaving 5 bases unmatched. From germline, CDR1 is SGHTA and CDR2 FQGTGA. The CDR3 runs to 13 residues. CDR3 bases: TGTGCCAGCAGCCCCTCCGGGGGGGAGACCCAGTACTTC. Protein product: CASSPSGGETQYF.

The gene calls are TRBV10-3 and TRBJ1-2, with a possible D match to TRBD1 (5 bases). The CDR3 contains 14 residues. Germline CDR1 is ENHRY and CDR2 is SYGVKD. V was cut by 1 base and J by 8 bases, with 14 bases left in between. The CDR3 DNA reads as TGTGCCATCAGTGAGTACCGGGACGGTAACGGCTACACCTTC. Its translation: CAISEYRDGNGYTF.

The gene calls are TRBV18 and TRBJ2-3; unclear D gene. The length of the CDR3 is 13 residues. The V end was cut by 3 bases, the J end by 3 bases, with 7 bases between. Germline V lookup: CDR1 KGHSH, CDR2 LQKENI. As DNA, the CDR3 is TGTGCCAGCTCACCGCTACATACAGATACGCAGTATTTT. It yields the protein CASSPLHTDTQYF.

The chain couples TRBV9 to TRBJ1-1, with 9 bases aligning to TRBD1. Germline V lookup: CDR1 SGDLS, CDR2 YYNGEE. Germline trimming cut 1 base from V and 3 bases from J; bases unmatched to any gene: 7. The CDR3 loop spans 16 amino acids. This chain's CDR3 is CASSVTGGALDTEAFF. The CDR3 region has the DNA TGTGCCAGCAGCGTAACAGGGGGCGCTTTGGACACTGAAGCTTTCTTT.

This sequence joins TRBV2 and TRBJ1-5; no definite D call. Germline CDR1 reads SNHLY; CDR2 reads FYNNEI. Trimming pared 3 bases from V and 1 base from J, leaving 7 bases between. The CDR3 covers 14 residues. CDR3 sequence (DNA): TGTGCCAGCAGTGAGGATAGAAGCAATCAGCCCCAGCATTTT. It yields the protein CASSEDRSNQPQHF.

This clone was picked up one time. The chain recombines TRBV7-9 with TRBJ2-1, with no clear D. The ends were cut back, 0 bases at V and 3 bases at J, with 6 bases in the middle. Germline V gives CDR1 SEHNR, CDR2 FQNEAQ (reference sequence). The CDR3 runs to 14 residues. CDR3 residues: CASSLAWGYNEQFF. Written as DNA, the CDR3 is TGTGCCAGCAGCTTAGCGTGGGGCTACAATGAGCAGTTCTTC.

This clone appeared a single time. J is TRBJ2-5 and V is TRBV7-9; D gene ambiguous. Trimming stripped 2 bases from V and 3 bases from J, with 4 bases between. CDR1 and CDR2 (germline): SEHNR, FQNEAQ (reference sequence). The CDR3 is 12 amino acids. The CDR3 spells CASSLREETQYF. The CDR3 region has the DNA TGTGCCAGCAGCTTAAGGGAAGAGACCCAGTACTTC.

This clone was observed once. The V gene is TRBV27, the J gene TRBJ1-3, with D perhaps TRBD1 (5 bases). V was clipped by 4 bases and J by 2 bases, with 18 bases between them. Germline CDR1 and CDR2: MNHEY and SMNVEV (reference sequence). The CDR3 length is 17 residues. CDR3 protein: CASSSTLPGTTGNTIYF. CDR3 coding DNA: TGTGCCAGCAGTTCTACTCTCCCCGGGACGACTGGAAACACCATATATTTT.

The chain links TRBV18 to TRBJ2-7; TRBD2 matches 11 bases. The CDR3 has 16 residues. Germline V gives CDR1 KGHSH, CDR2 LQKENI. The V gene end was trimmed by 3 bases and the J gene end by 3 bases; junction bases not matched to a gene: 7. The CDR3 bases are TGTGCCAGCTCACCCACTAGCGGGAGCCCTCACTACGAGCAGTACTTC. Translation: CASSPTSGSPHYEQYF.

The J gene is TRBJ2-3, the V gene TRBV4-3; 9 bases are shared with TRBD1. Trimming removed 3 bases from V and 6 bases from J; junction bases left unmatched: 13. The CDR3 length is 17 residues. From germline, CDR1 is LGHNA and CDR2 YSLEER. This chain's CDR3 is CASSQDPRDRVYDTQYF. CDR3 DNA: TGCGCCAGCAGCCAGGACCCCCGGGACAGGGTGTATGATACGCAGTATTTT.

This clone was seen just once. The CDR3 region is CASSLDSYGYTF. The DNA for the CDR3 is TGTGCCAGCAGCTTGGACAGCTATGGCTACACCTTC. The chain combines TRBV5-6 with TRBJ1-2; D unresolved. Per germline, CDR1 SGHDT and CDR2 YYEEEE. The CDR3 sequence is 12 residues long. V lost 0 bases to trimming and J lost 4 bases, with 4 bases between them.

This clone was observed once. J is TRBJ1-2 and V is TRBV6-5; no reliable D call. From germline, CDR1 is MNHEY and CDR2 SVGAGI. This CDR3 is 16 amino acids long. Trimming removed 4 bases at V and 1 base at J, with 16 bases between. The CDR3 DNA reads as TGTGCCAGCAGTTTTGGCTCCTTATTCCATAACTATGGCTACACCTTC. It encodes CASSFGSLFHNYGYTF.

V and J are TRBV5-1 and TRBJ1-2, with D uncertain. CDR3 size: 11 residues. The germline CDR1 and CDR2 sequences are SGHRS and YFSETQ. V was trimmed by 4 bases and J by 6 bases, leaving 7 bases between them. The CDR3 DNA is TGCGCCAGCAGCGGAATTGATGGCTACACCTTC. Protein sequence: CASSGIDGYTF.

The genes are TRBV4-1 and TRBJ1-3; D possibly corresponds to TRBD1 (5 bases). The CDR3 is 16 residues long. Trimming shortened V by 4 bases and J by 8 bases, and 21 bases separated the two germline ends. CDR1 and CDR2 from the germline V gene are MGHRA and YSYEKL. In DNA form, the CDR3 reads TGCGCCAGCAGCCCAAGATCTGGGGGTACGGGTTACACCATATATTTT. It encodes CASSPRSGGTGYTIYF.

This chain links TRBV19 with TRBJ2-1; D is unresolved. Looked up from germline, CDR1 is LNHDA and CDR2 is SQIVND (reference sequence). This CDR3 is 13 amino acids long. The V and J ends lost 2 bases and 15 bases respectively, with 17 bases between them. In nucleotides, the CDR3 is TGTGCCAGTAGTATACCCCAGGCTATTAATCGGTTCTTC. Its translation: CASSIPQAINRFF.

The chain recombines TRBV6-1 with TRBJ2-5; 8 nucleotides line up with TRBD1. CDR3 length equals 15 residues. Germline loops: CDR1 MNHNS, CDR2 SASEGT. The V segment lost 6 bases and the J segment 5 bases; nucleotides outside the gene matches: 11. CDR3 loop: CASRDPGQAGETQYF. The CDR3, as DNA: TGTGCCAGCAGGGATCCGGGACAGGCGGGGGAGACCCAGTACTTC.

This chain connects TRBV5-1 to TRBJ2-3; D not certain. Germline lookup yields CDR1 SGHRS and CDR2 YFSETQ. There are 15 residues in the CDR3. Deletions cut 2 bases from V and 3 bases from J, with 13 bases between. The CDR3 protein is CASSFMGMETDTQYF. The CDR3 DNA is TGCGCCAGCAGCTTTATGGGAATGGAAACAGATACGCAGTATTTT. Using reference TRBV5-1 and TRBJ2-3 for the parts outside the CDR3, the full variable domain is KAGVTQTPRYLIKTRGQQVTLSCSPISGHRSVSWYQQTPGQGLQFLFEYFSETQRNKGNFPGRFSGRQFSNSRSEMNVSTLELGDSALYLCASSFMGMETDTQYFGPGTRLTVL.

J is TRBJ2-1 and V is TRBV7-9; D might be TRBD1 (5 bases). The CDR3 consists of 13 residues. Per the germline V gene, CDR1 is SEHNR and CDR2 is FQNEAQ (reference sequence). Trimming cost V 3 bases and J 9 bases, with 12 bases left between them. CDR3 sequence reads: CASSFIREGEQFF. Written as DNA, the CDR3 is TGTGCCAGCAGCTTCATCAGGGAAGGTGAGCAGTTCTTC.

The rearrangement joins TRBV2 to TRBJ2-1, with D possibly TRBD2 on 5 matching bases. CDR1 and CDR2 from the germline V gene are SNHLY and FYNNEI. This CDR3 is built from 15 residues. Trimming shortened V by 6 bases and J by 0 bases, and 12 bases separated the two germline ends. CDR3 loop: CASRVDSSSYNEQFF. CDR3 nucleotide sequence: TGTGCCAGCAGGGTGGACTCCAGCTCCTACAATGAGCAGTTCTTC. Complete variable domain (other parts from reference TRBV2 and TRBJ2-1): EPEVTQTPSHQVTQMGQEVILRCVPISNHLYFYWYRQILGQKVEFLVSFYNNEISEKSEIFDDQFSVERPDGSNFTLKIRSTKLEDSAMYFCASRVDSSSYNEQFFGPGTRLTVL.

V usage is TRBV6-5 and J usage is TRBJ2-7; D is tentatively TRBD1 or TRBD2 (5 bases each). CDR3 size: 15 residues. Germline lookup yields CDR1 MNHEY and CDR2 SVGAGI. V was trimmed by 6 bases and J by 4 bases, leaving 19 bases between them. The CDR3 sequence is CASRPTGTGGYEQYF. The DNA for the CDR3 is TGTGCCAGCAGACCAACCGGGACCGGCGGATACGAGCAGTACTTC.

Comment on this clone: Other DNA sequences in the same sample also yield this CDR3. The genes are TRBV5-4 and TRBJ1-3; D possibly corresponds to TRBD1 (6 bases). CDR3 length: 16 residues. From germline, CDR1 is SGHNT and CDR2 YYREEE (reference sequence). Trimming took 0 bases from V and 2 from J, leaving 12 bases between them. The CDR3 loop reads CASSLGWGGPGNTIYF. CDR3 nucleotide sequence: TGTGCCAGCAGCTTGGGTTGGGGGGGGCCTGGAAACACCATATATTTT.

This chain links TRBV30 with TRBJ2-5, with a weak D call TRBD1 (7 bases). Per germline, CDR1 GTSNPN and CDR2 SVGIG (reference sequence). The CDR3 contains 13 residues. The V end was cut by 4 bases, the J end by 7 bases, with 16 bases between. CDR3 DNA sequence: TGTGCCTGGACGGAGGGGGCGTCTCGGACCCAGTACTTC. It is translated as CAWTEGASRTQYF. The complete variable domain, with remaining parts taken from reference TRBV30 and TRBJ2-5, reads SQTIHQWPATLVQPVGSPLSLECTVEGTSNPNLYWYRQAAGRGLQLLFYSVGIGQISSEVPQNLSASRPQDRQFILSSKKLLLSDSGFYLCAWTEGASRTQYFGPGTRLLVL.

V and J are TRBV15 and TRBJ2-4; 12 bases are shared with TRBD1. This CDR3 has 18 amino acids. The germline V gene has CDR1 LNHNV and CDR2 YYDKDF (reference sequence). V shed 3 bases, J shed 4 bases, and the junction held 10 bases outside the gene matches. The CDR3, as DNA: TGTGCCACCAGCAGCGCCTGGGACAGGGGGCGCGGGAAAAACATTCAGTACTTC. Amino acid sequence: CATSSAWDRGRGKNIQYF.

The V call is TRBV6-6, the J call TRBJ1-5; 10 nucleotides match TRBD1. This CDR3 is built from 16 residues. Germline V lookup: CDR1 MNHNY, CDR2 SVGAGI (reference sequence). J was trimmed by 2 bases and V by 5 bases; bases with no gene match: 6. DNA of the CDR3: TGTGCCAGCAGTCGACGACAGGGGGCCCGCAATCAGCCCCAGCATTTT. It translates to CASSRRQGARNQPQHF.

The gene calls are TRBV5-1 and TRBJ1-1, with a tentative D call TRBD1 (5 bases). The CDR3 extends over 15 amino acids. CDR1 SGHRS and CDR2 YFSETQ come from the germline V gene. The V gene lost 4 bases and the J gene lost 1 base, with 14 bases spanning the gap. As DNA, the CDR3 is TGCGCCAGCAGCCCCACTACCGGACAGAACACTGAAGCTTTCTTT. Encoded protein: CASSPTTGQNTEAFF.

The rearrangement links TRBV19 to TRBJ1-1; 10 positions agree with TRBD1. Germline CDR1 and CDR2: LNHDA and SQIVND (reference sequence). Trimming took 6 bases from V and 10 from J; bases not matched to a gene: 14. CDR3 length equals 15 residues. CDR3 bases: TGTGCCAGTAGACCGGGACAGGGGTCGACAAGGGGAGCTTTCTTT. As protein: CASRPGQGSTRGAFF.

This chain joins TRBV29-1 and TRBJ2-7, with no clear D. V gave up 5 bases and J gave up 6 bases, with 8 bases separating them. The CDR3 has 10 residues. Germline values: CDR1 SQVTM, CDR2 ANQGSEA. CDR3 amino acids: CSVFLGEQYF. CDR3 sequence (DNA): TGCAGCGTTTTCCTTGGCGAGCAGTACTTC.